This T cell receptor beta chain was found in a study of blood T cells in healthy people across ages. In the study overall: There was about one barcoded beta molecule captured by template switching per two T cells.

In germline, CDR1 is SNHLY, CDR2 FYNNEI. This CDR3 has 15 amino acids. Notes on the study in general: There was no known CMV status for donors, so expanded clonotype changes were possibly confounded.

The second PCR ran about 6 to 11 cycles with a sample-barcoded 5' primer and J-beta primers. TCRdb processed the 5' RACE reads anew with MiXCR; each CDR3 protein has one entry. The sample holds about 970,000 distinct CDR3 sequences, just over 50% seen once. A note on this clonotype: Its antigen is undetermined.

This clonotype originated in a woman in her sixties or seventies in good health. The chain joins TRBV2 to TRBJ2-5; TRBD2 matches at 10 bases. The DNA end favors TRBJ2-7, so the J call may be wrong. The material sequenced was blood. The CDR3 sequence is CASSESLAGVYEQYF. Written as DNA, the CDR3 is TGTGCCAGCAGTGAAAGCCTAGCGGGAGTGTACGAGCAGTACTTC.